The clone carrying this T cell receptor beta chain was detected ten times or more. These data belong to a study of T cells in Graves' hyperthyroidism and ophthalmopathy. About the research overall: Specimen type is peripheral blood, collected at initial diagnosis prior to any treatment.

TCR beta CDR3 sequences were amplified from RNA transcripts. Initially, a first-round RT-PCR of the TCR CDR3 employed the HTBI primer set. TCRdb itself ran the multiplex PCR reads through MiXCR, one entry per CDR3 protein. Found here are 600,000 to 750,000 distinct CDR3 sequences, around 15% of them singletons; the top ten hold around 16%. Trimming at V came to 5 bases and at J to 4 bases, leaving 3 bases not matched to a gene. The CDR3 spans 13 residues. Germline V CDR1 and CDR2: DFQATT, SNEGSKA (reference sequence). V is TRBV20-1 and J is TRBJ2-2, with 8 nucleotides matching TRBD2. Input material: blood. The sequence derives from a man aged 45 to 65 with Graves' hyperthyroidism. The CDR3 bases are TGCAGTGCTTTGCGGGGGGTCACCGGGGAGCTGTTTTTT. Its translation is CSALRGVTGELFF.